Following are 26 T cell receptor beta chains from one sample sequenced in a study of CD8 T cells in Susac syndrome. Random hexamers served to reverse transcribe about 0.5 to 1 ug RNA. TCRdb reanalysed the immunoSEQ multiplex PCR reads using MiXCR and keeps one entry per CDR3 protein. The sample records about 430,000 distinct CDR3 sequences, approximately 85% being singletons. The source material was CD8+ T cells from PBMCs. The receptor source for this set is a human donor with multiple sclerosis.

In nucleotides, the CDR3 is TGTGCCAGCAGCCAAGTGTCCGGCGGGCACAATGAGCAGTTCTTC. Translated, it gives CASSQVSGGHNEQFF. The chain links TRBV3-1 to TRBJ2-1, with TRBD2 as a possible D gene (5 bases). The CDR3 has 15 residues. The germline gives CDR1 LGHDT, CDR2 YNNKEL (reference sequence). Trimming cost V 1 base and J 5 bases, with 12 bases left between them.

CDR3 bases: TGTGCCAGCAGTTGGGGGGGGGACAGGCTCTCCAATGAGCAGTTCTTC. Amino acids: CASSWGGDRLSNEQFF. V is TRBV6-5 and J is TRBJ2-1, with D perhaps TRBD1 (8 bases). V was clipped by 4 bases and J by 6 bases, with 19 bases between them. Per germline, CDR1 MNHEY and CDR2 SVGAGI. The CDR3 length is 16 residues.

The rearrangement links TRBV25-1 to TRBJ1-2; perhaps TRBD1 as D (5 bases). Germline V CDR1 and CDR2: MGHDK, SYGVNS. This CDR3 comprises 15 residues. V was trimmed by 4 bases and J by 2 bases, leaving 14 bases between them. The CDR3 coding sequence is TGTGCCAGCAGTGTCGGGAGGGGCACGAACTATGGCTACACCTTC. Encoded protein: CASSVGRGTNYGYTF.

The V and J genes are TRBV2 and TRBJ2-1; 12 nucleotides align to TRBD1. The CDR3 length is 15 residues. CDR1 and CDR2 from the germline V gene are SNHLY and FYNNEI. The V gene end was trimmed by 9 bases and the J gene end by 5 bases; junction bases not matched to a gene: 8. The CDR3, as DNA: TGTGCCAGTGTGGGACAGGGGGCTGTAAACAATGAGCAGTTCTTC. Its translation: CASVGQGAVNNEQFF.

CDR3 nucleotides: TGCAGCGCCATAGGGACTAGCGGGGGGCGGAACACCGGGGAGCTGTTTTTT. Encoded protein: CSAIGTSGGRNTGELFF. V gene TRBV29-1 combines with J gene TRBJ2-2; 15 bases fit TRBD2. Germline lookup yields CDR1 SQVTM and CDR2 ANQGSEA. V shed 7 bases, J shed 1 base, and the junction held 7 bases outside the gene matches. CDR3 length: 17 residues.

The rearrangement uses TRBV5-6 and TRBJ2-7, with 8 positions matching TRBD1. Trimming took 0 bases from V and 5 from J; bases not matched to a gene: 10. CDR3 length equals 16 residues. Germline-derived CDR1 and CDR2 are SGHDT and YYEEEE. CDR3 protein: CASSLAVEGTGDEQYF. DNA of the CDR3: TGTGCCAGCAGCTTGGCCGTGGAAGGGACAGGTGACGAGCAGTACTTC. Using reference TRBV5-6 and TRBJ2-7 for the parts outside the CDR3, the full variable domain is DAGVTQSPTHLIKTRGQQVTLRCSPKSGHDTVSWYQQALGQGPQFIFQYYEEEERQRGNFPDRFSGHQFPNYSSELNVNALLLGDSALYLCASSLAVEGTGDEQYFGPGTRLTVT.

The chain links TRBV5-1 to TRBJ2-5, with TRBD2 matching over 10 bases. Per the germline V gene, CDR1 is SGHRS and CDR2 is YFSETQ. The length of the CDR3 is 15 residues. V dropped 4 bases and J dropped 1; count of bases not matched to a gene: 4. The CDR3 here is CASSILAGAQETQYF. The CDR3 coding sequence is TGCGCCAGCAGCATCCTAGCGGGGGCCCAAGAGACCCAGTACTTC.

The rearrangement joins TRBV6-1 to TRBJ1-4; D is unclear. The ends were cut back, 10 bases at V and 7 bases at J, with 19 bases in the middle. The CDR3 is 14 amino acids. Germline V CDR1 and CDR2: MNHNS, SASEGT. The CDR3 DNA follows: TGTGCCATCGGAGTCGGGGTAGCAAGTGAAAAACTGTTTTTT. It is translated as CAIGVGVASEKLFF.

This clonotype was seen only once. Since no conserved phenylalanine or tryptophan closes the CDR3, a read error is the likely cause. This chain joins TRBV10-2 and TRBJ1-1, with a possible D match to TRBD1 (5 bases). Germline-derived CDR1 and CDR2 are WSHSY and SAAADI. CDR3 length: 14 residues. Trimming cost V 0 bases and J 5 bases, with 10 bases left between them. CDR3 nucleotides: TGCGCCAGCAGTGAGTCGGCAGGGTCGACTGAAGCTTTCTCT. The encoded protein is CASSESAGSTEAFS.

The chain employs TRBV20-1 and TRBJ2-7, with 10 positions matching TRBD2. The germline V gene encodes CDR1 DFQATT and CDR2 SNEGSKA (reference sequence). This CDR3 is built from 17 residues. V trimming: 1 base; J trimming: 1 base; junction bases outside the gene matches: 10. CDR3 sequence (DNA): TGCAGTGCTAGAGCACTAGCGGGGTCCTTAAGGTCCTACGAGCAGTACTTC. Translation: CSARALAGSLRSYEQYF.

The gene calls are TRBV27 and TRBJ2-1; a weak D match, TRBD1 (5 bases). The CDR3 contains 15 residues. With 0 bases removed from V and 4 bases from J, the gap between germline ends came to 10 bases. CDR1 MNHEY and CDR2 SMNVEV come from the germline V gene (reference sequence). CDR3 in DNA: TGTGCCAGCAGTTTATCAGGGGATGGTTACAATGAGCAGTTCTTC. Protein sequence: CASSLSGDGYNEQFF.

The genes are TRBV27 and TRBJ2-1; D gene ambiguous. V lost 7 bases, J lost 1 base, and 17 bases lay in between. Germline CDR1 MNHEY, CDR2 SMNVEV (reference sequence). The CDR3 loop spans 16 amino acids. For the CDR3, the DNA is TGTGCCAGCACCTCGGCATGGACGGAATCCTACAATGAGCAGTTCTTC. Amino acid sequence: CASTSAWTESYNEQFF.

The table lists this clonotype with a count of one. V usage is TRBV2 and J usage is TRBJ2-1, with TRBD1 as a possible D gene (7 bases). V was trimmed by 6 bases and J by 1 base, leaving 16 bases between them. The V gene's germline CDR1 is SNHLY and CDR2 FYNNEI. This CDR3 has 16 amino acids. The CDR3 DNA follows: TGTGCCAGCAGAAACGGAGGGACAGAGTCCTACAATGAGCAGTTCTTC. This translates into CASRNGGTESYNEQFF.

J is TRBJ2-2 and V is TRBV7-6; the D gene is possibly TRBD2 (5 bases). Deletions cut 5 bases from V and 1 base from J, with 11 bases between. The CDR3 runs 15 residues. The germline V gene has CDR1 SGHVS and CDR2 FNYEAQ. The CDR3 is CASSTGLKNTGELFF. The CDR3 DNA reads TGTGCCAGCAGCACCGGACTGAAGAACACCGGGGAGCTGTTTTTT.

The chain carries TRBV6-1 and TRBJ1-2; D is uncertain. Per the germline V gene, CDR1 is MNHNS and CDR2 is SASEGT. V lost 7 bases to trimming and J lost 3 bases, with 18 bases between them. This CDR3 region has 15 residues. The CDR3 here is CASTAGFSEDYGYTF. CDR3 sequence (DNA): TGTGCCAGCACCGCCGGGTTCTCGGAGGACTATGGCTACACCTTC.

The chain is built from TRBV29-1 and TRBJ2-7; D may be TRBD1 (5 bases). Trimming cost V 6 bases and J 0 bases, with 21 bases left between them. Per germline, CDR1 SQVTM and CDR2 ANQGSEA. The CDR3 has 16 residues. The CDR3 here is CSVQGSSPAFSYEQYF. The CDR3 nucleotides are TGCAGCGTCCAGGGTTCCTCCCCCGCTTTCTCCTACGAGCAGTACTTC.

The rearrangement links TRBV7-6 to TRBJ2-1, with TRBD2 matching 10 bases. Germline assignment: CDR1 SGHVS and CDR2 FNYEAQ. V trimming: 6 bases; J trimming: 5 bases; junction bases outside the gene matches: 10. The CDR3 is 16 amino acids. CDR3 bases: TGTGCCAGCAGTTTTGATAGCGGGAGGCCCCACAATGAGCAGTTCTTC. The encoded protein is CASSFDSGRPHNEQFF.

CDR3 coding DNA: TGTGCCAGCAGCCAAGTACAGACCTATGGCTACACCTTC. Amino acids: CASSQVQTYGYTF. This rearrangement joins TRBV14 to TRBJ1-2, with unresolved D. V was trimmed by 1 base and J by 4 bases, leaving 7 bases between them. The CDR3 totals 13 residues. Germline CDR1 SGHDN, CDR2 FVKESK.

This chain uses TRBV29-1 with TRBJ2-1; D not certain. This CDR3 has 11 amino acids. CDR1 and CDR2 (germline): SQVTM, ANQGSEA. DNA of the CDR3: TGCACCCTGGGCCGGGACAATGAGCAGTTCTTC. It codes for CTLGRDNEQFF.

This clonotype appeared a single time. V and J are TRBV10-3 and TRBJ1-5, with D tentatively TRBD1 (6 bases). The CDR3 has 15 residues. The germline gives CDR1 ENHRY, CDR2 SYGVKD. Trimming removed 7 bases from V and 0 bases from J, with 13 bases in between. The CDR3 reads CAIKAGTHSNQPQHF. The CDR3 DNA reads as TGTGCCATCAAGGCCGGGACACATAGCAATCAGCCCCAGCATTTT.

The chain couples TRBV4-1 to TRBJ2-7, with D possibly being TRBD1 (6 bases). CDR1 is MGHRA and CDR2 is YSYEKL in the germline V gene. The CDR3 totals 19 residues. Trimming cost V 0 bases and J 5 bases, with 26 bases left between them. CDR3 sequence: CASSQDLPQYRDLLDEQYF. CDR3 DNA sequence: TGCGCCAGCAGCCAAGATCTTCCCCAGTACAGGGACCTTCTCGACGAGCAGTACTTC.

This chain uses TRBV30 with TRBJ2-1; TRBD1 is a possible D gene (6 bases). Germline CDR1 reads GTSNPN; CDR2 reads SVGIG (reference sequence). The V end was cut by 4 bases, the J end by 7 bases, with 14 bases between. The CDR3 is made up of 13 amino acids. CDR3 coding DNA: TGTGCCTGGAATGGCGGACAGTTGAATGAGCAGTTCTTC. Translated: CAWNGGQLNEQFF.

The chain couples TRBV7-8 to TRBJ2-2; 10 positions match TRBD1. CDR3 length equals 16 residues. V shed 6 bases and J 4 bases; nucleotides not matched to a gene: 8. Germline CDR1 SGHVS, CDR2 FQNEAQ. The CDR3 coding sequence is TGTGCCAGCAGTTTCCCCGGGACAGGGGTCACCGGGGAGCTGTTTTTT. It translates to CASSFPGTGVTGELFF.

This clonotype was counted once. This chain links TRBV5-4 with TRBJ2-1, with a possible D match to TRBD1 (6 bases). Trimming removed 1 base at V and 8 bases at J, with 16 bases between. The CDR3 has 15 amino acids. Germline CDR1 and CDR2: SGHNT and YYREEE (reference sequence). In DNA, the CDR3 is TGTGCCAGCAGCTTGTCGGCTCAGGGGTGGGATGAGCAGTTCTTC. Protein sequence: CASSLSAQGWDEQFF. Full variable domain (remainder filled in from reference TRBV5-4 and TRBJ2-1): ETGVTQSPTHLIKTRGQQVTLRCSSQSGHNTVSWYQQALGQGPQFIFQYYREEENGRGNFPPRFSGLQFPNYSSELNVNALELDDSALYLCASSLSAQGWDEQFFGPGTRLTVL.

V and J are TRBV9 and TRBJ2-1; 9 nucleotides line up with TRBD2. The CDR3 runs to 15 residues. Germline V CDR1 and CDR2: SGDLS, YYNGEE. V shed 1 base and J 7 bases; nucleotides not matched to a gene: 6. The chain's CDR3 is CASSVRREGRNEQFF. DNA for the CDR3: TGTGCCAGCAGCGTAAGGCGGGAGGGCAGGAATGAGCAGTTCTTC.

The rearrangement joins TRBV5-1 to TRBJ1-2, with D unresolved. The CDR3 is 13 amino acids. With 2 bases removed from V and 8 bases from J, the gap between germline ends came to 13 bases. CDR1 SGHRS and CDR2 YFSETQ come from the germline V gene. The CDR3 loop reads CASSFGQEKGYTF. The CDR3 DNA sequence: TGCGCCAGCAGCTTCGGCCAGGAAAAGGGCTACACCTTC.